This TCR beta chain came from a study of post-analysis software for immune sequencing data. Study context: Relapsing-remitting, secondary progressive and progressive-relapsing multiple sclerosis courses were included.

Libraries were made from TCR beta cDNA, and they carried unique molecular identifiers. TCRdb reanalysed the PCR reads using MiXCR and keeps one entry per CDR3 protein. The sample includes roughly 870,000 distinct CDR3 sequences, about 57% of them seen just once. General observations from the study: Patients had higher frequencies than controls of roughly five TRBV segments, including TRBV5-6, TRBV5-1 and TRBV20-1.

With regard to this clonotype: The antigen is undetermined.

V was shortened by 7 bases and J by 8 bases, with 17 bases between the two germline ends. CDR3 length: 13 amino acids. The sequenced material came from blood. The origin of this receptor is a girl between 5 and 17 years old with multiple sclerosis. This sequence joins TRBV12-3 or TRBV12-4 and TRBJ1-2; maybe TRBD1 (5 bases). The CDR3 loop reads CASKEGRADGYTF. Here the CDR3 DNA reads TGTGCCAGCAAGGAGGGGAGGGCTGACGGCTACACCTTC.